The 20 T cell receptor beta chains below all came from one sample that was sequenced in a study of cytomegalovirus exposure and HLA in healthy donors. The PCR employed 60 Vbeta primers together with 13 Jbeta primers. The protocol was immunoSEQ multiplex PCR, while the TCRdb copy is restricted to in-frame clones and leaves out a portion. The sample has 120,000 or so clones, about 80% seen once. Sequenced sample: PBMCs. Receptors originate from a woman aged 45 to 65 in good health and CMV-seronegative.

The chain combines TRBV7-8 with TRBJ2-2; tentative D call: TRBD2 (6 bases). The CDR3 is made up of 15 amino acids. V dropped 0 bases and J dropped 4 bases, with 9 bases sitting between them. The germline V gene has CDR1 SGHVS and CDR2 FQNEAQ. The CDR3 bases are TGTGCCAGCAGCTTAGCGGGACTGTTCACCGGGGAGCTGTTTTTT. This gives the protein CASSLAGLFTGELFF.

With respect to this clone: Its ends do not fully match the called genes, so a read error is possible. This chain links TRBV7-9 with TRBJ2-2; weak D call: TRBD1 (6 bases). The CDR3 runs to 15 residues. Germline V gives CDR1 SEHNR, CDR2 FQNEAQ (reference sequence). This chain's CDR3 is CSSSFPGHNTGELFF. The CDR3 nucleotides are TGTTCCAGCAGCTTTCCGGGACACAACACCGGGGAGCTGTTTTTT.

This sequence joins TRBV14 and TRBJ2-2; D is uncertain. The CDR3 length is 14 residues. Deletions cut 4 bases from V and 6 bases from J, with 12 bases between. Germline CDR1 and CDR2: SGHDN and FVKESK. The CDR3 DNA sequence: TGTGCCAGCAGCCTCTTAACACATTCCGGGGAGCTGTTTTTT. Protein product: CASSLLTHSGELFF.

The chain recombines TRBV19 with TRBJ1-5; the D gene is possibly TRBD1 (5 bases). V lost 6 bases and J 4 bases, leaving 16 bases between the germline ends. This CDR3 has 15 residues. CDR1 is LNHDA, CDR2 SQIVND, per germline (reference sequence). In DNA, the CDR3 is TGTGCCAGTAGGGGGGGTGGGGCGAGGAATCAGCCCCAGCATTTT. Translation gives CASRGGGARNQPQHF.

The rearrangement joins TRBV14 to TRBJ2-5, with 10 nucleotides matching TRBD2. Germline CDR1 SGHDN, CDR2 FVKESK. This CDR3 spans 15 amino acids. The ends lost 4 bases at V and 4 bases at J; junction bases unmatched: 6. CDR3 in DNA: TGTGCCAGCAGCCTTTACTTAGCGGGAGGAGAGACCCAGTACTTC. It specifies CASSLYLAGGETQYF.

The chain carries TRBV4-1 and TRBJ2-5; TRBD2 matches 9 bases. Gene TRBJ2-7 matches the end of the DNA better, so the J call may be wrong. Germline V gene lookup returns CDR1 MGHRA and CDR2 YSYEKL. This CDR3 comprises 17 residues. The CDR3 nucleotides are TGCGCCAGCAGCCAAGCCCCCTCGGGTAGCGGGAGCGGCGAGCAGTACTTC. Translation gives CASSQAPSGSGSGEQYF.

The chain carries TRBV4-2 and TRBJ2-3; the D gene is possibly TRBD2 (5 bases). V gave up 0 bases and J gave up 2 bases, with 12 bases separating them. CDR1 and CDR2 from the germline V gene are LGHNA and YNFKEQ. The length of the CDR3 is 16 residues. CDR3 sequence (DNA): TGTGCCAGCAGCCAAGATCACCCAGCGGCCACAGATACGCAGTATTTT. Translated: CASSQDHPAATDTQYF.

This clone was picked up one time. The chain has TRBV28 and TRBJ2-7, with 7 bases that match TRBD1. The CDR3 runs to 12 residues. J was trimmed by 2 bases and V by 8 bases; bases with no gene match: 3. CDR1 MDHEN and CDR2 SYDVKM come from the germline V gene. CDR3 DNA: TGTGCCAGCTCCGGGACAGCCTACGAGCAGTACTTC. Translating it yields CASSGTAYEQYF.

The gene calls are TRBV27 and TRBJ2-3, with TRBD2 as a possible D gene (6 bases). CDR3 length equals 16 residues. Trimming removed 0 bases from V and 3 bases from J, with 13 bases in between. The germline V gene has CDR1 MNHEY and CDR2 SMNVEV (reference sequence). The CDR3 DNA reads as TGTGCCAGCAGTTTATCGCCTAGCGTCCGGACAGATACGCAGTATTTT. Translation: CASSLSPSVRTDTQYF.

The V call is TRBV28, the J call TRBJ1-1, with D unresolved. The V end was cut by 6 bases, the J end by 4 bases, with 12 bases between. Germline CDR1 and CDR2: MDHEN and SYDVKM. The CDR3 is 13 amino acids. CDR3 loop: CASRADGATEAFF. The CDR3 DNA is TGTGCCAGCAGGGCAGACGGAGCCACTGAAGCTTTCTTT.

Only a few counts were recorded for this clone. The chain joins TRBV29-1 to TRBJ2-1; 8 bases map to TRBD2. CDR1 SQVTM and CDR2 ANQGSEA come from the germline V gene. With V trimmed by 4 bases and J by 7 bases, 9 bases remained unmatched. The CDR3 runs to 14 residues. The DNA for the CDR3 is TGCAGCGTTGTAGCGGGGTTTGTACAGAATGAGCAGTTCTTC. It encodes CSVVAGFVQNEQFF.

The chain combines TRBV4-1 with TRBJ2-1; tentative D call: TRBD2 (6 bases). The CDR3 consists of 16 residues. With 5 bases removed from V and 5 bases from J, the gap between germline ends came to 19 bases. CDR1 and CDR2 (germline): MGHRA, YSYEKL. In DNA, the CDR3 is TGCGCCAGCAGCTCCCAAGTAGCAGGAGGGGACAATGAGCAGTTCTTC. Translated: CASSSQVAGGDNEQFF.

The chain employs TRBV21-1 and TRBJ2-6; the DNA was not compared with TRBD1, the D call given in the table. TRBV21-1 is a documented pseudogene. The CDR3 runs to 14 residues. The CDR3 DNA sequence: TGTGCCCAAGACAGTCCTTCTGGGGCCAACGTCCTGACTTTC. Protein sequence: CAQDSPSGANVLTF.

This clone was found once. This sequence joins TRBV11-2 and TRBJ1-1; D may be TRBD1 (5 bases). Germline V lookup: CDR1 SGHAT, CDR2 FQNNGV. Deletions cut 5 bases from V and 6 bases from J, with 13 bases between. The CDR3 extends over 13 amino acids. The CDR3 reads CASSPGGGPEAFF. CDR3 nucleotide sequence: TGTGCCAGCAGCCCCGGGGGAGGGCCTGAAGCTTTCTTT.

The rearrangement joins TRBV7-5 to TRBJ2-3; the table gives TRBD1 as D, unverified against the DNA. TRBV7-5 is an annotated pseudogene. CDR3 size: 15 residues. CDR3 residues: CARTNSGAFTDTQYF. The CDR3 DNA sequence: TGTGCCAGAACCAACTCTGGGGCCTTCACAGATACGCAGTATTTT.

This clone was found once. The rearrangement joins TRBV7-8 to TRBJ2-1; weak D call: TRBD1 (5 bases). The ends were cut back, 0 bases at V and 5 bases at J, with 5 bases in the middle. The CDR3 runs 13 residues. CDR1 is SGHVS and CDR2 is FQNEAQ in the germline V gene. In DNA form, the CDR3 reads TGTGCCAGCAGCTTAGCACAGGACAATGAGCAGTTCTTC. Amino acids: CASSLAQDNEQFF.

V usage is TRBV4-3 and J usage is TRBJ2-3, with D possibly matching TRBD2 (6 bases). From germline, CDR1 is LGHNA and CDR2 YSLEER. CDR3 length equals 15 residues. Trimming removed 0 bases from V and 0 bases from J, with 7 bases in between. In DNA, the CDR3 is TGCGCCAGCAGCCAAGAAGGGAGGAGCACAGATACGCAGTATTTT. The encoded protein is CASSQEGRSTDTQYF.

The chain recombines TRBV20-1 with TRBJ2-3; D gene ambiguous. The germline V gene has CDR1 DFQATT and CDR2 SNEGSKA (reference sequence). This CDR3 comprises 10 residues. V shed 8 bases and J shed 1 base, with 4 bases lying between them. Written as DNA, the CDR3 is TGCAGTAGCGGCACAGATACGCAGTATTTT. This sequence encodes CSSGTDTQYF.

The chain has TRBV14 and TRBJ2-7; D is unclear. Trimming shortened V by 3 bases and J by 0 bases, and 12 bases separated the two germline ends. The CDR3 is made up of 15 amino acids. Germline V gene lookup returns CDR1 SGHDN and CDR2 FVKESK. The CDR3 region has the DNA TGTGCCAGCAGCCACCAAGTAGTCTACTCCTACGAGCAGTACTTC. Translation gives CASSHQVVYSYEQYF.

The chain couples TRBV30 to TRBJ1-1; D perhaps matches TRBD1 (5 bases). The ends were cut back, 7 bases at V and 10 bases at J, with 25 bases in the middle. The germline gives CDR1 GTSNPN, CDR2 SVGIG (reference sequence). The CDR3 spans 14 residues. CDR3 residues: CALILRGSPVGAFF. The CDR3 coding sequence is TGTGCCTTAATTCTCCGGGGGTCCCCGGTCGGAGCTTTCTTT.